The source of this TCR beta chain is a study of blood T cell repertoires in COVID-19. Profiled with immunoSEQ multiplex PCR; TCRdb holds only in-frame clones, not every one. The profile shows some 230,000 clones, around 83% of them singletons. This sequence was found in a woman older than 75 with COVID-19, enrolled during active disease. The source material was peripheral blood.

CDR3 residues: CATSDTGGANTGELFF. The CDR3 DNA reads TGTGCCACCAGTGATACGGGGGGTGCGAACACCGGGGAGCTGTTTTTT. The gene calls are TRBV24-1 and TRBJ2-2; 7 bases line up with TRBD2. CDR1 and CDR2 (germline): KGHDR, SFDVKD. The trim removed 3 bases at V and 0 bases at J, leaving 3 bases unmatched. This CDR3 region has 16 residues.